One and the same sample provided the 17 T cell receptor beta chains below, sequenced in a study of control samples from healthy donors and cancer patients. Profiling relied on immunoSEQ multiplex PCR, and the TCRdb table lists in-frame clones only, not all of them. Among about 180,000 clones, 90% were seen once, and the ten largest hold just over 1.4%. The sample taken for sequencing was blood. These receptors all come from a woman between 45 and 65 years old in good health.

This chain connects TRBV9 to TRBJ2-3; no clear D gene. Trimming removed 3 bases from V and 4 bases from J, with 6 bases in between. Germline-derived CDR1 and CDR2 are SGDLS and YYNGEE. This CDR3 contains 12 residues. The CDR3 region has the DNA TGTGCCAGCAGCGGAAACCCAGATACGCAGTATTTT. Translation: CASSGNPDTQYF. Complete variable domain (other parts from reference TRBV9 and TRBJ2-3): DSGVTQTPKHLITATGQRVTLRCSPRSGDLSVYWYQQSLDQGLQFLIQYYNGEERAKGNILERFSAQQFPDLHSELNLSSLELGDSALYFCASSGNPDTQYFGPGTRLTVL.

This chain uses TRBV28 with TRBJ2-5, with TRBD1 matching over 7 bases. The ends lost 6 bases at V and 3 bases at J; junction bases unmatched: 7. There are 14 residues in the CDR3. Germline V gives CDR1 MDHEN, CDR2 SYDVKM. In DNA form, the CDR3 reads TGTGCCAGCAGCAGACAGGGATTGAAAGAGACCCAGTACTTC. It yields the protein CASSRQGLKETQYF. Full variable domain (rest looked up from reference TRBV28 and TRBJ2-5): DVKVTQSSRYLVKRTGEKVFLECVQDMDHENMFWYRQDPGLGLRLIYFSYDVKMKEKGDIPEGYSVSREKKERFSLILESASTNQTSMYLCASSRQGLKETQYFGPGTRLLVL.

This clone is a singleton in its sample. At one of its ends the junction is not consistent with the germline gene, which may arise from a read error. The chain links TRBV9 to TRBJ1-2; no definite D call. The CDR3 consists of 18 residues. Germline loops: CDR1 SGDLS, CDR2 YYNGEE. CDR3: CASSSSSSAAVYDYGYAF. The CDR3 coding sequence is TGTGCCAGCAGCTCATCGTCTAGCGCGGCAGTCTATGACTATGGCTACGCCTTC.

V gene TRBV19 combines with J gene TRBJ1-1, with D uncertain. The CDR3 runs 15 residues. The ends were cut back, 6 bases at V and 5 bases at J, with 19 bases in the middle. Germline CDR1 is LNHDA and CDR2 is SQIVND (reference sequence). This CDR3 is CASRLEGRARTEAFF. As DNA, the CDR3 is TGTGCCAGTAGGCTCGAGGGCCGGGCTAGAACTGAAGCTTTCTTT.

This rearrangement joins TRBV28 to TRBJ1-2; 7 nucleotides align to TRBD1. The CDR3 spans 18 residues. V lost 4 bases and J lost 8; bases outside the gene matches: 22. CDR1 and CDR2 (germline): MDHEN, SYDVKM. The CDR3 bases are TGTGCCAGCAGTTCTCTAGGACAGGCCGATAGAACCTCCTTCGGCTACACCTTC. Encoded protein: CASSSLGQADRTSFGYTF.

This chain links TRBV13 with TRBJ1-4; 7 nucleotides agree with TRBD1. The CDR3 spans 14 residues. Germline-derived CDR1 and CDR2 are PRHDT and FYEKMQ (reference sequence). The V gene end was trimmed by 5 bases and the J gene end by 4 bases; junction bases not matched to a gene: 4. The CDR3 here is CASSLGTVNEKLFF. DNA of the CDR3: TGTGCCAGCAGCCTGGGGACAGTTAATGAAAAACTGTTTTTT.

The CDR3 region is CSVEDPVGYEAFF. The DNA for the CDR3 is TGCAGCGTTGAAGATCCGGTGGGGTATGAAGCTTTCTTT. This chain uses TRBV29-1 with TRBJ1-1; D ambiguous. V lost 0 bases to trimming and J lost 7 bases, with 12 bases between them. CDR3 length equals 13 residues. Germline V lookup: CDR1 SQVTM, CDR2 ANQGSEA.

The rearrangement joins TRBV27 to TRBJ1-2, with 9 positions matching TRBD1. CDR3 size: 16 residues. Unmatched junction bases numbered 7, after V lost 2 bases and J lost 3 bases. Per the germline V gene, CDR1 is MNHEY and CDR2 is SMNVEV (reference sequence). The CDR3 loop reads CASSLRMGQGYYGYTF. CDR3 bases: TGTGCCAGCAGTTTAAGAATGGGACAGGGATACTATGGCTACACCTTC.

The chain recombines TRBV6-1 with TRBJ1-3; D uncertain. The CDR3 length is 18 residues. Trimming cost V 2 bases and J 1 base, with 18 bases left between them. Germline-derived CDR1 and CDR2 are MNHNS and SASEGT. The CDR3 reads CASSEFAEPLASGNTIYF. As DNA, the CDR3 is TGTGCCAGCAGTGAATTCGCCGAACCCCTAGCGTCTGGAAACACCATATATTTT.

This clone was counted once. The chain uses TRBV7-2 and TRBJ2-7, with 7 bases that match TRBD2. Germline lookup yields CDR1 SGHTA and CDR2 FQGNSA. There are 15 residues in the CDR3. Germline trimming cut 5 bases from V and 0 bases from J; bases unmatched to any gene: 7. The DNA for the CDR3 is TGTGCCAGCAGCGAGAACGGGAGGAGCTCCTACGAGCAGTACTTC. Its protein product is CASSENGRSSYEQYF. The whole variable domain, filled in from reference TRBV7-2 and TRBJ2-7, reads GAGVSQSPSNKVTEKGKDVELRCDPISGHTALYWYRQSLGQGLEFLIYFQGNSAPDKSGLPSDRFSAERTGGSVSTLTIQRTQQEDSAVYLCASSENGRSSYEQYFGPGTRLTVT.

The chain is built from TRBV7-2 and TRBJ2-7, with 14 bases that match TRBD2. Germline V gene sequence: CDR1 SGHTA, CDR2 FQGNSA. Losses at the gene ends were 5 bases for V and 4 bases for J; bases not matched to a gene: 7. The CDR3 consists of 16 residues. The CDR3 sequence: CASSLTSGGALYEQYF. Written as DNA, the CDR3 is TGTGCCAGCAGCCTGACTAGCGGGGGGGCGTTATACGAGCAGTACTTC. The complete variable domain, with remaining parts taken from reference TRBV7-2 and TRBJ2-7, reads GAGVSQSPSNKVTEKGKDVELRCDPISGHTALYWYRQSLGQGLEFLIYFQGNSAPDKSGLPSDRFSAERTGGSVSTLTIQRTQQEDSAVYLCASSLTSGGALYEQYFGPGTRLTVT.

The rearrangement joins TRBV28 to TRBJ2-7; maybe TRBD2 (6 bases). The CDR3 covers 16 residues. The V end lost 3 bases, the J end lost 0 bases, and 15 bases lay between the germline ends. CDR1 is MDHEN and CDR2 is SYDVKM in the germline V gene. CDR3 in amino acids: CASSFYATAGSYEQYF. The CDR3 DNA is TGTGCCAGCAGTTTCTACGCGACAGCGGGCTCCTACGAGCAGTACTTC.

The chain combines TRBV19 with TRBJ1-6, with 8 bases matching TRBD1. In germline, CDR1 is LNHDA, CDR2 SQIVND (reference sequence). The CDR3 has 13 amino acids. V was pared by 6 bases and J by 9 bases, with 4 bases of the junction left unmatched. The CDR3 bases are TGTGCCAGTAGGGGGACAGGTCGTTCACCCCTCCACTTT. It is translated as CASRGTGRSPLHF.

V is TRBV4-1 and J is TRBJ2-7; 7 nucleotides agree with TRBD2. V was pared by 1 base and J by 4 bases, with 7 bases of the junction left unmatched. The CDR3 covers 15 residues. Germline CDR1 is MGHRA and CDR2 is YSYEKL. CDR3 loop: CASSQGGGITYEQYF. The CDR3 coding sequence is TGCGCCAGCAGCCAAGGGGGGGGGATCACTTACGAGCAGTACTTC.

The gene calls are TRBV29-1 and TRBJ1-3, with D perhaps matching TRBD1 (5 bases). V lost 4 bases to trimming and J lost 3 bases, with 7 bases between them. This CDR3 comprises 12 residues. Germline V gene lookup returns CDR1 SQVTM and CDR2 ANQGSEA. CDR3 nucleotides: TGCAGCGTTGCGGGGGTTGGAAACACCATATATTTT. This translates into CSVAGVGNTIYF. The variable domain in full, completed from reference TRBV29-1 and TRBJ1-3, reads SAVISQKPSRDICQRGTSLTIQCQVDSQVTMMFWYRQQPGQSLTLIATANQGSEATYESGFVIDKFPISRPNLTFSTLTVSNMSPEDSSIYLCSVAGVGNTIYFGEGSWLTVV.

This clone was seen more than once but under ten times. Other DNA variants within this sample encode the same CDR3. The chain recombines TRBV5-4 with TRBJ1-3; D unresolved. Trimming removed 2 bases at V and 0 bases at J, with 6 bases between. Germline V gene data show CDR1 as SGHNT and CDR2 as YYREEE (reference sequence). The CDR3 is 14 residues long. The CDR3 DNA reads TGTGCCAGCAGCTTCCGGGACTCTGGAAACACCATATATTTT. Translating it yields CASSFRDSGNTIYF.

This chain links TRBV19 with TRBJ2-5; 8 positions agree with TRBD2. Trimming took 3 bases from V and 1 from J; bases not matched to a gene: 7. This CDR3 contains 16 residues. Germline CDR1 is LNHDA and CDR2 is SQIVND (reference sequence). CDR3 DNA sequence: TGTGCCAGTAGTATCGGACTAGCAGTGGGCCAAGAGACCCAGTACTTC. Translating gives CASSIGLAVGQETQYF.